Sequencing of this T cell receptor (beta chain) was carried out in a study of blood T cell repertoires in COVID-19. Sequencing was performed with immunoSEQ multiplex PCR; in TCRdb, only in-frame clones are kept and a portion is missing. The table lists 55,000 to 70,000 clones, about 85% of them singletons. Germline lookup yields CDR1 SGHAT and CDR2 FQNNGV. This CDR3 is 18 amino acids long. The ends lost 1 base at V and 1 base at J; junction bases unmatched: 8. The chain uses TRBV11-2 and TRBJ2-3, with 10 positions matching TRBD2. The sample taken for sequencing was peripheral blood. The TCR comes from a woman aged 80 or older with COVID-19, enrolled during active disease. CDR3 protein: CASSLGLRTSGRTDTQYF. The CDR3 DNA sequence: TGTGCCAGCAGCTTAGGGTTGAGGACTAGCGGACGCACAGATACGCAGTATTTT.